This TCR beta chain originates from a study of cytomegalovirus exposure and HLA in healthy donors. General study results and limits: Productive status was seen about 90% or about 30% of the time for most TCR beta V segments in an earlier analysis.

The PCR ran on 60 Vbeta and 13 Jbeta primers. Measured with immunoSEQ multiplex PCR; TCRdb has only the in-frame clones, and not every one. The top ten clones hold around 4% of a sample with more than 80,000 clones, less than 85% of them seen once. For this clone: Its antigen is still unknown.

Germline CDR1 and CDR2: MGHDK and SYGVNS. Trimming took off 5 bases at V and 0 bases at J, with 3 bases between the two ends. The CDR3 length is 12 residues. This chain connects TRBV25-1 to TRBJ2-3, with D unclear. Sequencing was done on a sample of PBMCs. This TCR came from a man aged 55 to 69 in good health and CMV-seronegative. DNA for the CDR3: TGTGCCAGCAGTCCGAGCACAGATACGCAGTATTTT. Its protein product is CASSPSTDTQYF.